These 3 T cell receptor beta chains originate from one sample sequenced in a study of T-cell reconstitution after alpha-beta-depleted transplantation in children. It was with unique molecular identifiers that the TCRbeta library was prepared. Using its own MiXCR run on the PCR reads, TCRdb lists one record per CDR3 protein. This repertoire shows roughly 490,000 distinct CDR3 sequences, about 10% found once; its top ten account for around 15%. The sequencing used PBMCs, mostly from graft donor cells, collected 180 days after TCRalphabeta/CD19-depleted stem cell transplant. These receptors were collected from a female patient aged 2-9 years who had a stem cell transplant for aplastic anemia, so the T cells may come from the graft donor.

This clonotype was found a few times. The chain combines TRBV12-3 or TRBV12-4 with TRBJ2-1; 8 nucleotides agree with TRBD2. Losses at the gene ends were 7 bases for V and 10 bases for J; bases not matched to a gene: 18. The CDR3 spans 16 residues. The CDR3 DNA reads as TGTGCCAGCACCCCTGGCCGAATAGCGGGATTTACAGAGCAGTTCTTC. This codes for CASTPGRIAGFTEQFF.

This clonotype turned up a few times. The chain links TRBV5-1 to TRBJ2-1; 8 bases line up with TRBD1. Germline CDR1 and CDR2: SGHRS and YFSETQ. Trimming cost V 1 base and J 5 bases; bases outside gene matches: 5. This CDR3 contains 15 residues. The CDR3 DNA follows: TGCGCCAGCAGCTTGTGGGGGGACAGGAACAATGAGCAGTTCTTC. It is translated as CASSLWGDRNNEQFF.

This clonotype was seen ten or more times. V gene TRBV28 combines with J gene TRBJ2-7, with TRBD1 identical over 7 bases. From germline, CDR1 is MDHEN and CDR2 SYDVKM. The V segment lost 2 bases and the J segment 0 bases; nucleotides outside the gene matches: 1. CDR3 size: 14 residues. CDR3 amino acids: CASSLTGDSYEQYF. In nucleotides, the CDR3 is TGTGCCAGCAGTTTAACAGGGGACTCCTACGAGCAGTACTTC. Filled out from reference TRBV28 and TRBJ2-7, the complete variable domain reads DVKVTQSSRYLVKRTGEKVFLECVQDMDHENMFWYRQDPGLGLRLIYFSYDVKMKEKGDIPEGYSVSREKKERFSLILESASTNQTSMYLCASSLTGDSYEQYFGPGTRLTVT.